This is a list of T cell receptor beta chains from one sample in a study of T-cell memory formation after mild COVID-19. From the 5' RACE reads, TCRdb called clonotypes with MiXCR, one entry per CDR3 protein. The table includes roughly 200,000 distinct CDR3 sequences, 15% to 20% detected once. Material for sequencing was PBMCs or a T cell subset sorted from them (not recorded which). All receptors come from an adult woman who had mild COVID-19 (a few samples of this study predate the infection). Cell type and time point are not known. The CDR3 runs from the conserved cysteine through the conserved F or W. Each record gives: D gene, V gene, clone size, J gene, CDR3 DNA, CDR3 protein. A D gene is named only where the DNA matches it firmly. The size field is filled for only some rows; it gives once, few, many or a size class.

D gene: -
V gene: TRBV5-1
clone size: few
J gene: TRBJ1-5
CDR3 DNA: TGCGCCAGCAGCTGGGGAACCCAGGGTGAGAATCAGCCCCAGCATTTT
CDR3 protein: CASSWGTQGENQPQHF

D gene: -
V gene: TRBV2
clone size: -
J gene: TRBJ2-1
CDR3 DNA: TGTGCCAGCAGTTTTGACAATGAGCAGTTCTTC
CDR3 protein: CASSFDNEQFF

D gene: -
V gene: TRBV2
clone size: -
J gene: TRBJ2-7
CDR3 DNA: TGTGCCAGCAGTCGGGAGTCCAGTTACGAGCAGTACTTC
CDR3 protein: CASSRESSYEQYF

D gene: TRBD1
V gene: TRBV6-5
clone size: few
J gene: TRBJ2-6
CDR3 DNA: TGTGCCAGCAGTATCCGGGACAGGGGAACTGGGGCCAACGTCCTGACTTTC
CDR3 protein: CASSIRDRGTGANVLTF

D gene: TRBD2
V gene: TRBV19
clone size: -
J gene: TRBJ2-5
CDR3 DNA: TGTGCCAGTAGTGGACTAGTATTGCAAGAGACCCAGTACTTC
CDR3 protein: CASSGLVLQETQYF

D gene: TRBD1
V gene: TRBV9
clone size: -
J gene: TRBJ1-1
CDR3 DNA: TGTGCCAGCAGCGGAGGGGGCGGGACACCTTGGAAGACTGAAGCTTTCTTT
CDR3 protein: CASSGGGGTPWKTEAFF

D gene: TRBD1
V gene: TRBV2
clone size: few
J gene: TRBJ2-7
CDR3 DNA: TGTGCCAGCAGGCCGGGACAGGCAATCTCCTACGAGCAGTACTTC
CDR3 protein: CASRPGQAISYEQYF

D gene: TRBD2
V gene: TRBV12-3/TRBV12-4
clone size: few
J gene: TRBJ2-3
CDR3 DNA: TGTGCCAGCAGTCCGGGACTAGCGGCTAGCACAGATACGCAGTATTTT
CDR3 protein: CASSPGLAASTDTQYF

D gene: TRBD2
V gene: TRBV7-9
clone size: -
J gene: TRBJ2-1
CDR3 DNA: TGTGCCAGCAGCTCCTTACTAGCGGGAGACTCCCAGCAGTTCTTC
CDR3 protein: CASSSLLAGDSQQFF

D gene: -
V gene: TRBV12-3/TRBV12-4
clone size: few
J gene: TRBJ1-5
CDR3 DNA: TGTGCCAGCAGTTTAGCGCGCCGTATCGGGTTAATTACGCCCGGGTCGAATCAGCCCCAGCATTTT
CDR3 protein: CASSLARRIGLITPGSNQPQHF

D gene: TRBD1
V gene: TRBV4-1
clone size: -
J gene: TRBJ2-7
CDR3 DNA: TGCGCCAGCAGCCGGGTCCTCCTTCAACAGGGGAAAACCTACGAGCAGTACTTC
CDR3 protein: CASSRVLLQQGKTYEQYF

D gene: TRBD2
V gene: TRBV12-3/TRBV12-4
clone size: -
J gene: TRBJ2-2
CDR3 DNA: TGTGCCAGCAGTTTTGGGACTAGCGGCACCCCGGTTACCGGGGAGCTGTTTTTT
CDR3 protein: CASSFGTSGTPVTGELFF

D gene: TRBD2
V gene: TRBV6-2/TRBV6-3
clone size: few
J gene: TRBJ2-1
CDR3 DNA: TGTGCCAGCAGTTCGGGACTAGCGGGAGGACTATACAATGAGCAGTTCTTC
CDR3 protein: CASSSGLAGGLYNEQFF

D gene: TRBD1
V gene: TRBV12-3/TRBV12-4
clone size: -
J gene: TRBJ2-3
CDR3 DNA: TGTGCCAGCAGTTCCGGGACAGGGAACACAGATACGCAGTATTTT
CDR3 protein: CASSSGTGNTDTQYF

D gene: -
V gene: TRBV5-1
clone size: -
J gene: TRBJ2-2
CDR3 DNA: TGCGCCAGCAGCTTGCAGGGAGTAACCGGGGAGCTGTTTTTT
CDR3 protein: CASSLQGVTGELFF

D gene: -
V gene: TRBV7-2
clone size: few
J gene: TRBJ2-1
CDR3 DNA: TGTGCCAGCAGCCGTAGGGGAACCTCCTACAATGAGCAGTTCTTC
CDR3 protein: CASSRRGTSYNEQFF

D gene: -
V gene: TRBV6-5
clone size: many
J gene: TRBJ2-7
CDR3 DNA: TGTGCCAGCAGTCCCTTTGGTAGCGGAGCCTCCTACGAGCAGTACTTC
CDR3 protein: CASSPFGSGASYEQYF

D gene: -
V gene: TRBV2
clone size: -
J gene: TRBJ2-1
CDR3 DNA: TGTGCCAGCAGTGAAGTTGGGATTGAGCAGTTCTTC
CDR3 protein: CASSEVGIEQFF

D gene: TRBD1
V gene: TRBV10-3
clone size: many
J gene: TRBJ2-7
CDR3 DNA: TGTGCCATCAGTGGGGACAGCTACGAGCAGTACTTC
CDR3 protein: CAISGDSYEQYF

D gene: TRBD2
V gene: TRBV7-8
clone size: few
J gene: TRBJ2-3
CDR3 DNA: TGTGCCAGCAGCCTCGAGGTAGCGGGAGGCAATCAATATACTAGCACAGATACGCAGTATTTT
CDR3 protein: CASSLEVAGGNQYTSTDTQYF

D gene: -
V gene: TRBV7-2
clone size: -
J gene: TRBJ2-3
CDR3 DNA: TGTGCCAGCAGCTCCGCTGGGTCTATCCGCACAGATACGCAGTATTTT
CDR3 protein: CASSSAGSIRTDTQYF

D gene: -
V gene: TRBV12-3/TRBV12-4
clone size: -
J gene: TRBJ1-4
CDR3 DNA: TGTGCCAGCAGGTACCGGGGCGCCCTTGAAAAACTGTTTTTT
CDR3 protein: CASRYRGALEKLFF

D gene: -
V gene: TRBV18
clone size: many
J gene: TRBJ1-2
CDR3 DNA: TGTGCCAGCTCGCTTGGGGATCGTAATGGCTACACCTTC
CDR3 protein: CASSLGDRNGYTF

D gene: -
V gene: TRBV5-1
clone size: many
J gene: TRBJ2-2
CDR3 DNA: TGCGCCAGCAGCTTGGCCGGTGAATGGACCGGGGAGCTGTTTTTT
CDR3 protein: CASSLAGEWTGELFF

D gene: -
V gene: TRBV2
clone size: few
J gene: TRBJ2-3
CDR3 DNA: TGTGCCAGCAGTGTCCGCGGCGGAGACACAGATACGCAGTATTTT
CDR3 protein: CASSVRGGDTDTQYF

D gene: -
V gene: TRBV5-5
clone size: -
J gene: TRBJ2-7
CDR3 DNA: TGTGCCAGCAGCCTGTGGGGGAACGAGCAGTACTTC
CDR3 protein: CASSLWGNEQYF

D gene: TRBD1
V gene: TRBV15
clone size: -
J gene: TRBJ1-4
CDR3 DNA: TGTGCCACCAGCAGAGGTTCGGGGACAGGGTCCGAAAAACTGTTTTTT
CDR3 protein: CATSRGSGTGSEKLFF

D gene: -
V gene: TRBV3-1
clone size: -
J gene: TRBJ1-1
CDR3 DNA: TGTGCCAGCAGCCAAGATCACGGCGGTACCATGAACACTGAAGCTTTCTTT
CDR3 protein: CASSQDHGGTMNTEAFF

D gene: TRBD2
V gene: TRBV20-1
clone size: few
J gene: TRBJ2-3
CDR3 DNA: TGCAGTGCTAGGATCCTAGCGGGAGGAGGGTCAGATACGCAGTATTTT
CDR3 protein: CSARILAGGGSDTQYF